The clone carrying this TCR beta chain rates as medium-sized. What it binds is unknown. The sample belongs to a study of CD8 T cells in ankylosing spondylitis. Findings and caveats of the study: Within peripheral blood, clones linked to disease were CD8+ and relatively rare. The study looked at matched synovial fluid samples from ankylosing spondylitis patients. Disease-linked clones were reported to be significantly enriched there. Among TCR beta sequences, a motif of several highly homologous variants appeared characteristic of ankylosing spondylitis blood.

The V end was cut by 0 bases, the J end by 4 bases, with 19 bases between. CDR1 and CDR2 (germline): DFQATT, SNEGSKA (reference sequence). The CDR3 length is 17 residues. Quantitative 5'-RACE with molecular barcodes generated TCR beta libraries. TCRdb reprocessed the 5' RACE reads with MiXCR, giving one entry per CDR3 protein. This table holds 36,000 or so distinct CDR3 sequences, 9.5% to 12% found once. The chain carries TRBV20-1 and TRBJ1-5, with D tentatively TRBD1 (6 bases). This TCR was recovered from a male donor with ankylosing spondylitis. Material for sequencing was synovial fluid, either unsorted or a sorted T cell fraction (not recorded which). CDR3: CSARDIRGQGLNQPQHF. CDR3 coding DNA: TGCAGTGCTAGAGATATAAGAGGCCAGGGGTTGAATCAGCCCCAGCATTTT.